This T cell receptor (beta chain) was obtained from a study of blood T cell repertoires in COVID-19. Study at large: Acute-phase and convalescent COVID-19 samples originated in the United States, Italy and Spain. PBMCs, B-cell-depleted T cells, or T cells were the source of the cDNA or gDNA that made up the material.

Germline values: CDR1 SGDLS, CDR2 YYNGEE. Losses at the gene ends were 1 base for V and 8 bases for J; bases not matched to a gene: 11. The CDR3 consists of 17 residues. In the source study's methods: Researchers report that nucleated cell counts were estimated from reference gene primer amplification. The table came from immunoSEQ multiplex PCR; TCRdb's copy has only in-frame clones and leaves some out. The V and J calls and the clone size are those of that table, but D and trimming were determined from the DNA. The sample lists 55,000 to 95,000 clones; nearly 85% were seen once. This clone was recorded only once.

The sequence was obtained from a woman aged 55-69 years with acute or convalescent COVID-19. The V call is TRBV9, the J call TRBJ2-1, with 11 bases identical to TRBD2. The sequenced sample was peripheral blood. DNA of the CDR3: TGTGCCAGCAGCGTACAGCCTAGCGGGAGGTTGGCCCATGAGCAGTTCTTC. This sequence encodes CASSVQPSGRLAHEQFF. The full variable domain, its missing parts supplied by reference TRBV9 and TRBJ2-1, is DSGVTQTPKHLITATGQRVTLRCSPRSGDLSVYWYQQSLDQGLQFLIQYYNGEERAKGNILERFSAQQFPDLHSELNLSSLELGDSALYFCASSVQPSGRLAHEQFFGPGTRLTVL.